Shown below are 23 T cell receptor beta chains from a single sample sequenced in a study of CD8 T cells in Susac syndrome. Reverse transcription of about 0.45 to 1 ug RNA was performed with random hexamers. One entry per CDR3 protein, called by TCRdb with MiXCR from the immunoSEQ multiplex PCR reads. In the table there are around 100,000 distinct CDR3 sequences, 95% of which are singletons. The sample consisted of CD8+ T cells from PBMCs. Every receptor here comes from a human donor with Susac syndrome.

CDR3 nucleotides: TGTGCCAGTAGCTGGATCGGAAGTCGGGGCTACACCTTC. Its translation: CASSWIGSRGYTF. The chain carries TRBV19 and TRBJ1-2; D remains unclear. The CDR3 totals 13 residues. V lost 6 bases and J lost 8, with 16 bases in between. From germline, CDR1 is LNHDA and CDR2 SQIVND (reference sequence). Filled out from reference TRBV19 and TRBJ1-2, the complete variable domain reads DGGITQSPKYLFRKEGQNVTLSCEQNLNHDAMYWYRQDPGQGLRLIYYSQIVNDFQKGDIAEGYSVSREKKESFPLTVTSAQKNPTAFYLCASSWIGSRGYTFGSGTRLTVV.

The rearrangement joins TRBV12-5 to TRBJ1-1; perhaps TRBD1 as D (5 bases). V shed 0 bases and J shed 1 base, with 15 bases lying between them. Germline CDR1 LGHNT, CDR2 FRNRAP. CDR3 length: 17 residues. CDR3 DNA sequence: TGTGCTAGTGGTTTGGTACCCCCGGGGGAGGGGAACACTGAAGCTTTCTTT. It is translated as CASGLVPPGEGNTEAFF. The variable domain in full, with the rest retrieved from reference TRBV12-5 and TRBJ1-1, is DARVTQTPRHKVTEMGQEVTMRCQPILGHNTVFWYRQTMMQGLELLAYFRNRAPLDDSGMPKDRFSAEMPDATLATLKIQPSEPRDSAVYFCASGLVPPGEGNTEAFFGQGTRLTVV.

The V and J genes are TRBV5-1 and TRBJ1-1; D is undetermined. The germline V and J ends were trimmed by 0 bases and 2 bases, with 11 bases remaining between them. The CDR3 sequence is 15 residues long. The germline CDR1 and CDR2 sequences are SGHRS and YFSETQ. The CDR3 loop reads CASSLAGDPNTEAFF. The CDR3 DNA is TGCGCCAGCAGCTTGGCCGGGGATCCCAACACTGAAGCTTTCTTT.

The chain joins TRBV5-1 to TRBJ1-1, with 7 bases fitting TRBD1. V lost 0 bases and J lost 6; bases outside the gene matches: 5. From germline, CDR1 is SGHRS and CDR2 YFSETQ. There are 14 residues in the CDR3. For the CDR3, the DNA is TGCGCCAGCAGCTTGGGAGGACAGGCTGCTGAAGCTTTCTTT. Translated: CASSLGGQAAEAFF. The whole variable domain, remainder taken from reference TRBV5-1 and TRBJ1-1, is KAGVTQTPRYLIKTRGQQVTLSCSPISGHRSVSWYQQTPGQGLQFLFEYFSETQRNKGNFPGRFSGRQFSNSRSEMNVSTLELGDSALYLCASSLGGQAAEAFFGQGTRLTVV.

The chain links TRBV7-9 to TRBJ2-1; D is unclear. CDR3 length equals 14 residues. Germline CDR1 reads SEHNR; CDR2 reads FQNEAQ (reference sequence). V was cut by 5 bases and J by 8 bases, with 16 bases left in between. CDR3 DNA: TGTGCCAGCAGCCGTCATAGCCCGAATGATGAGCAGTTCTTC. The encoded protein is CASSRHSPNDEQFF.

This chain connects TRBV25-1 to TRBJ2-1; TRBD2 aligns across 7 bases. This CDR3 contains 15 residues. Germline V gives CDR1 MGHDK, CDR2 SYGVNS. With 4 bases clipped from V and 10 bases from J, the junction kept 13 bases outside the gene matches. CDR3 sequence reads: CASSALADPFPEQFF. The CDR3 DNA sequence: TGTGCCAGCAGTGCCCTAGCGGACCCCTTTCCCGAGCAGTTCTTC.

This chain uses TRBV25-1 with TRBJ2-1; the D is unclear. This CDR3 comprises 11 residues. Trimming removed 1 base from V and 10 bases from J, with 5 bases in between. CDR1 MGHDK and CDR2 SYGVNS come from the germline V gene. For the CDR3, the DNA is TGTGCCAGCAGTGAATGGGCCGAGCAGTTCTTC. This gives the protein CASSEWAEQFF.

The rearrangement links TRBV20-1 to TRBJ1-5; 9 nucleotides line up with TRBD1. The CDR3 runs 13 residues. Germline V lookup: CDR1 DFQATT, CDR2 SNEGSKA (reference sequence). The V segment lost 3 bases and the J segment 6 bases; nucleotides outside the gene matches: 3. The CDR3 DNA sequence: TGCAGTGCTAGGGGACAGGGAGGTCAGCCCCAGCATTTT. As protein: CSARGQGGQPQHF.

The V gene is TRBV28, the J gene TRBJ2-1; 9 positions match TRBD2. The CDR3 spans 16 residues. V lost 2 bases and J lost 4; bases outside the gene matches: 6. Germline CDR1 reads MDHEN; CDR2 reads SYDVKM. As DNA, the CDR3 is TGTGCCAGCAGTTTACGGCGGGAGGGGTGGTACAATGAGCAGTTCTTC. This codes for CASSLRREGWYNEQFF.

V is TRBV16 and J is TRBJ2-7, with D possibly TRBD1 on 5 matching bases. This CDR3 contains 12 residues. V was trimmed by 2 bases and J by 4 bases, leaving 6 bases between them. Germline-derived CDR1 and CDR2 are KGHSY and FQNENV. CDR3 residues: CASSQQGYEQYF. The CDR3 bases are TGTGCCAGCAGCCAACAGGGTTACGAGCAGTACTTC.

The genes are TRBV28 and TRBJ2-7; perhaps TRBD2 as D (5 bases). Germline V CDR1 and CDR2: MDHEN, SYDVKM. CDR3 length: 11 residues. The ends were cut back, 4 bases at V and 12 bases at J, with 13 bases in the middle. The CDR3 loop is CASSSDWRGYF. In DNA, the CDR3 is TGTGCCAGCAGTTCGGACTGGCGCGGGTACTTC.

CDR3 DNA: TGTGCCAGCAAAGGACCAGGGCCAGAGACCCAGTACTTC. Encoded protein: CASKGPGPETQYF. The J gene is TRBJ2-5, the V gene TRBV13, with D tentatively TRBD1 (5 bases). Deletions cut 7 bases from V and 4 bases from J, with 13 bases between. This CDR3 contains 13 residues. Germline V gene data show CDR1 as PRHDT and CDR2 as FYEKMQ (reference sequence).

V and J are TRBV9 and TRBJ2-7; the D gene is possibly TRBD1 (7 bases). V was shortened by 4 bases and J by 7 bases, with 18 bases between the two germline ends. CDR1 and CDR2 (germline): SGDLS, YYNGEE. The CDR3 has 14 residues. This chain's CDR3 is CASSPSKGAGEQYF. The CDR3 region has the DNA TGTGCCAGCAGCCCCTCCAAGGGGGCGGGGGAGCAGTACTTC.

The V call is TRBV4-1, the J call TRBJ1-6; TRBD1 aligns across 11 bases. The germline V gene encodes CDR1 MGHRA and CDR2 YSYEKL. The CDR3 is 18 residues long. V was clipped by 2 bases and J by 4 bases; unmatched bases: 7. The CDR3, as DNA: TGCGCCAGCAGCCAAAAGGGACAGGGGGGGAGTTATAATTCACCCCTCCACTTT. Translation gives CASSQKGQGGSYNSPLHF.

J is TRBJ2-1 and V is TRBV24-1, with 8 positions matching TRBD1. The CDR3 totals 14 residues. Germline V gives CDR1 KGHDR, CDR2 SFDVKD. The trim removed 4 bases at V and 8 bases at J, leaving 6 bases unmatched. CDR3 sequence reads: CATSDPGQGDEQFF. The CDR3 region has the DNA TGTGCCACCAGTGACCCTGGACAGGGCGATGAGCAGTTCTTC.

The J gene is TRBJ2-5, the V gene TRBV12-3 or TRBV12-4, with TRBD2 matching over 14 bases. The CDR3 contains 15 residues. Trimming cost V 6 bases and J 4 bases; bases outside gene matches: 4. CDR3 amino acids: CASSRTSGRRETQYF. In DNA, the CDR3 is TGTGCCAGCAGCAGGACTAGCGGGAGGAGAGAGACCCAGTACTTC.

The chain has TRBV7-9 and TRBJ2-3, with TRBD2 as a possible D gene (6 bases). The CDR3 consists of 17 residues. Germline V gene sequence: CDR1 SEHNR, CDR2 FQNEAQ (reference sequence). V lost 4 bases and J lost 2, with 19 bases in between. The CDR3 region is CASSSLSRDSYTDTQYF. The CDR3 region has the DNA TGTGCCAGCAGCTCGCTTAGCCGGGACTCCTACACAGATACGCAGTATTTT.

The chain recombines TRBV25-1 with TRBJ1-5, with a weak D call TRBD1 (5 bases). V shed 6 bases and J shed 2 bases, with 11 bases lying between them. In germline, CDR1 is MGHDK, CDR2 SYGVNS. The CDR3 is 14 residues long. The CDR3 spells CASSWVGGNQPQHF. In nucleotides, the CDR3 is TGTGCCAGCAGCTGGGTGGGGGGCAATCAGCCCCAGCATTTT. The full variable domain, in which reference TRBV25-1 and TRBJ1-5 provide the parts outside the CDR3, is EADIYQTPRYLVIGTGKKITLECSQTMGHDKMYWYQQDPGMELHLIHYSYGVNSTEKGDLSSESTVSRIRTEHFPLTLESARPSHTSQYLCASSWVGGNQPQHFGDGTRLSIL.

The chain carries TRBV7-9 and TRBJ2-4; 9 bases match TRBD1. The CDR3 totals 18 residues. V trimming: 4 bases; J trimming: 0 bases; junction bases outside the gene matches: 10. Per the germline V gene, CDR1 is SEHNR and CDR2 is FQNEAQ (reference sequence). The CDR3 DNA sequence: TGTGCCAGCAGCTCATCGAGGGACAGGGTTCCAGCCAAAAACATTCAGTACTTC. This encodes CASSSSRDRVPAKNIQYF.

This chain connects TRBV7-2 to TRBJ1-2; unclear D gene. Trimming pared 1 base from V and 5 bases from J, leaving 14 bases between. The germline CDR1 and CDR2 sequences are SGHTA and FQGNSA. The CDR3 runs 15 residues. Written as DNA, the CDR3 is TGTGCCAGCAGCTTAGACCGGTCGGCGGATTATGGCTACACCTTC. Translation gives CASSLDRSADYGYTF.

J is TRBJ1-2 and V is TRBV5-1; 8 bases are a match to TRBD1. Germline CDR1 and CDR2: SGHRS and YFSETQ. The V segment lost 3 bases and the J segment 5 bases; nucleotides outside the gene matches: 3. This CDR3 has 13 amino acids. CDR3 nucleotides: TGCGCCAGCAGCTACAGACAGGGGTATGGCTACACCTTC. It yields the protein CASSYRQGYGYTF.

This chain connects TRBV29-1 to TRBJ1-3; maybe TRBD1 (5 bases). CDR3 length: 13 amino acids. V was clipped by 4 bases and J by 1 base, with 8 bases between them. Germline lookup yields CDR1 SQVTM and CDR2 ANQGSEA. For the CDR3, the DNA is TGCAGCGTTGTGGGGGGGTCTGGAAACACCATATATTTT. It yields the protein CSVVGGSGNTIYF. The complete variable domain, with remaining parts taken from reference TRBV29-1 and TRBJ1-3, reads SAVISQKPSRDICQRGTSLTIQCQVDSQVTMMFWYRQQPGQSLTLIATANQGSEATYESGFVIDKFPISRPNLTFSTLTVSNMSPEDSSIYLCSVVGGSGNTIYFGEGSWLTVV.

The V gene is TRBV2, the J gene TRBJ1-1, with 11 nucleotides matching TRBD1. The CDR3 spans 15 residues. Germline CDR1 SNHLY, CDR2 FYNNEI. V shed 5 bases, J shed 6 bases, and the junction held 8 bases outside the gene matches. CDR3 DNA: TGTGCCAGCAGTTTGGACAGGGGGCGCGCCCCTGAAGCTTTCTTT. Protein sequence: CASSLDRGRAPEAFF. Variable domain in full (rest from reference TRBV2 and TRBJ1-1): EPEVTQTPSHQVTQMGQEVILRCVPISNHLYFYWYRQILGQKVEFLVSFYNNEISEKSEIFDDQFSVERPDGSNFTLKIRSTKLEDSAMYFCASSLDRGRAPEAFFGQGTRLTVV.